Listed below are T cell receptor beta chains from one sample, sequenced in a study of tumor and adjacent non-tumor tissue in lung cancer. TCRdb independently ran MiXCR on the multiplex PCR reads; one entry per CDR3 protein. The sample has some 77,000 distinct CDR3 sequences, about two thirds seen once. The sample taken for sequencing was lung tumor tissue. Every receptor here comes from a woman in her 70s with non-small cell lung cancer. The CDR3 runs from the conserved cysteine through the conserved F or W. D genes are given only for firm matches. Some rows mark clone size as missing; the rest say once, few, many or name a class of expanded clone.

D,J,V,size,DNA,CDR3
-,TRBJ1-1,TRBV4-1,-,TGCGCCAGCAGCCAAGAACGGTCGTGGATGAAGAACACTGGAGCTTTCTTT,CASSQERSWMKNTGAFF
TRBD2,TRBJ2-4,TRBV10-3,-,TGTGCCATCAGTGACGTTCGGACTAGCGGAAATATTCAGTACTTC,CAISDVRTSGNIQYF
TRBD1,TRBJ2-1,TRBV29-1,-,TGCAACGTTGAAAGGGGGGACAGGGGGCACAATGAGCGGTTCTTC,CNVERGDRGHNERFF
TRBD1,TRBJ1-2,TRBV7-9,many,TGTGCCAGCAGCTCGGGGACAGGCGATCGACCTAACTATGGCTACACCTTC,CASSSGTGDRPNYGYTF
-,TRBJ2-7,TRBV4-2,-,TGTGTCAGCAGCCAAGGGGAACAGGGATCCTACGAGCAATACTTC,CVSSQGEQGSYEQYF
-,TRBJ2-7,TRBV29-1,-,TGTAGTGTTGTGAAAGGCTACGAGCAGTACTTC,CSVVKGYEQYF
-,TRBJ1-2,TRBV5-1,few,TGCGCCAGCAGCTTGGTAGGCGACGGTATCTATGGCTACACCTTC,CASSLVGDGIYGYTF
TRBD2,TRBJ2-5,TRBV29-1,-,TGCAGCGTTTTGGGACTAGCGGGCCTCGATAGATTCCACGAGATCCAGTACTTC,CSVLGLAGLDRFHEIQYF
-,TRBJ1-6,TRBV6-5,-,TGTGCCAGCAGTCTAGAGTTTTTCTATAATTCACCCCTCCACTTT,CASSLEFFYNSPLHF
-,TRBJ1-5,TRBV20-1,-,TGCAGCGCTTCGTGGGTGGACAGCGGGGGACCCCAGCATTTT,CSASWVDSGGPQHF
-,TRBJ2-2,TRBV30,-,TGTGCCTGGAGTATACGGGCGAACACCGGGGAGCTGTTTTTT,CAWSIRANTGELFF
-,TRBJ2-3,TRBV10-2,-,TGCGCCAGTAGGGCGGGCTCCAGCGAGAGGAGAGATACGCAGTATTTT,CASRAGSSERRDTQYF
-,TRBJ2-5,TRBV29-1,-,TGCAGCGTTGAAATGGGCAGGGATCAACCGTATCAAGAGACCCAGTACTTC,CSVEMGRDQPYQETQYF
-,TRBJ2-7,TRBV6-5,-,TGTGCCAGTGGTCCAGAAGCGGTACGGTTCGAGCAGTACTTC,CASGPEAVRFEQYF
-,TRBJ2-7,TRBV20-1,-,TGCAGTGCCTCTACGATAGCGGAAACGTCCTACGAGCAGTACTTC,CSASTIAETSYEQYF
TRBD2,TRBJ2-5,TRBV6-5,once,TGTACCAGCTGTTTCTCTAGCGGGTGGGAGACCCAGTACTTC,CTSCFSSGWETQYF
-,TRBJ1-1,TRBV5-6,many,TGTGCCAGCAGCGCCCTTGGGGCATTCAGGAGCGCTGAAGCTTTCTTT,CASSALGAFRSAEAFF
-,TRBJ2-4,TRBV5-4,-,TGTGCCGGCAGCTTGGAGGGTGGAGGTAGGGAGAAAAACATTCAGTACTTC,CAGSLEGGGREKNIQYF
-,TRBJ2-4,TRBV6-5,medium-sized,TGTGCCAGCAGTCTCAAAAACATTCAGTACTTC,CASSLKNIQYF
-,TRBJ1-2,TRBV10-3,few,TGTGCCATCAATGATGGTAGTGGGGCTTATGGCTACACCTTC,CAINDGSGAYGYTF
-,TRBJ2-3,TRBV6-5,-,TGTGCCAGCAGTTACTCGATTATGAAGACAGATACGCAATATTTT,CASSYSIMKTDTQYF
-,TRBJ1-3,TRBV12-3/TRBV12-4,once,TGTTCCAGCAGCCGGCCGGGTTATGGAAGCACCATATATTTT,CSSSRPGYGSTIYF
-,TRBJ1-1,TRBV28,many,TGTGCCATCCAGGACACCCAGAACACTGAAGCTTTCTTT,CAIQDTQNTEAFF